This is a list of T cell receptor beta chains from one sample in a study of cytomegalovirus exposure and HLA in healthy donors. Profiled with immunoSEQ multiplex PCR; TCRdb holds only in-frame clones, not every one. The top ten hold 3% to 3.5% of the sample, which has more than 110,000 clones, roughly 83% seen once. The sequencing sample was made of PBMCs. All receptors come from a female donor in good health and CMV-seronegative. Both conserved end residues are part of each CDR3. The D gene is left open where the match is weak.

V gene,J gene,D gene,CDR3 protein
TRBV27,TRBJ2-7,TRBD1,CASSLGSGQGLGEQYF
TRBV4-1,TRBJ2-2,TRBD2,CASSPTAGGLAGAEDTGELFF
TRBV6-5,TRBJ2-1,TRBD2,CASSHSGTSGHNEQFF
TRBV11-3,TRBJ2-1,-,CASSLRPVRWMGNEQFF
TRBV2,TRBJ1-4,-,CARGTGGEKLFF
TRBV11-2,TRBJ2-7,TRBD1,CASSYTDRGEQYF
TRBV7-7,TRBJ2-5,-,CASSQTRSGQETQYF
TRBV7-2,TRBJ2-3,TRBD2,CASSLSGGATDTQYF
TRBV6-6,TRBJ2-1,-,CASSKQGPRGDEQFF
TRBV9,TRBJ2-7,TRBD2,CASSVSSGGAYEQYF
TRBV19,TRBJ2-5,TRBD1,CASSVDRAETQYF
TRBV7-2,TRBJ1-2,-,CASSFDTLLGYTF
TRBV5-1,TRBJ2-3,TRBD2,CASSLAGTSGGGQYF
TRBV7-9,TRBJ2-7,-,CASSQSRDTYEQYF
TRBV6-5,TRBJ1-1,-,CASSYLAGDTEAFF
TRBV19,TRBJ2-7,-,CASSIRLASHEQYF
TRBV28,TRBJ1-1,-,CASSLEGGTEAFF
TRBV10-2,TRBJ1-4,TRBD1,CASSSGYRGNEKLFF
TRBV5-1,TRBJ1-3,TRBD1,CASSFTGVGNTIYF
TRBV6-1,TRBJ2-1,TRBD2,CASSPTSGSDEQFF
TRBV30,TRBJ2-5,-,CAWLPWSPQETQYF
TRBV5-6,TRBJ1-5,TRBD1,CASSWGTGRDQPQHF
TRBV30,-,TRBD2,CAWSLAGGPYEQYF
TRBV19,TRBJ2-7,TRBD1,CASSPGQGSFWQYF
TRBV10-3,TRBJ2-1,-,CAISESRGVVNEQFF
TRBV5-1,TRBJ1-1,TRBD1,CASSLAGGTTEAFF
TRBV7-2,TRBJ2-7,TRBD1,CASSPRDSNYEQYF
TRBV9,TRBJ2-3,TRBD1,CASSGQGYTLTDTQYF